This is a list of T cell receptor beta chains from one sample in a study of shared clonotypes between healthy human individuals. The protocol was immunoSEQ multiplex PCR, while the TCRdb copy is restricted to in-frame clones and leaves out a portion. The sample has more than 2,000,000 clones, just over 90% seen once; the top ten hold 0.39%. Sequencing used naive CD4+ T cells from PBMCs. These receptor sequences come from a young man in good health. Some clones in this sample may be carry-over from other donors' samples. Both conserved end residues are part of each CDR3. Each record gives: D gene, V gene, clone size, J gene, CDR3 DNA, CDR3 protein. A D gene is named only where the DNA matches it firmly. Clone size, where shown, is once, few, many, or a class for clones that have expanded.

NA	TRBV5-1	once	TRBJ1-1	TGCGCCAGCCAGACAGAACAGAACACTGAAGCTTTCTTT	CASQTEQNTEAFF
NA	TRBV5-1	NA	TRBJ1-1	TGCGCCAGCAGCCCGGACCCCAACGCGGGGACATACACTGAAGCTTTCTTT	CASSPDPNAGTYTEAFF
TRBD2	TRBV9	NA	TRBJ2-3	TGTGCCAGCAGCTCGCCCGGGACTACTATAGATACGCAGTATTTT	CASSSPGTTIDTQYF
NA	TRBV7-8	NA	TRBJ1-2	TGTGCCAGCAGCCCAGGGGTAGACTATGGCTACACCTTC	CASSPGVDYGYTF
TRBD1	TRBV29-1	NA	TRBJ1-2	TGCAGCGTAGGACAGGGGAGGAGTAACGGCTACACCTTC	CSVGQGRSNGYTF
NA	TRBV6-5	NA	TRBJ1-5	TGTGCCAGCACCTCACTTCAGGGAAGCAATCAGCCCCAGCATTTT	CASTSLQGSNQPQHF
NA	TRBV6-1	NA	TRBJ2-3	TGTGCCAGCAGTGAATTGCCTACCTCAGATACGCAGTATTTT	CASSELPTSDTQYF
TRBD1	TRBV7-6	NA	TRBJ2-7	TGTGCCAGCAGCCTTCGGACAGGGGATGACGAGCAGTACTTC	CASSLRTGDDEQYF
TRBD1	TRBV4-2	NA	TRBJ2-5	TGTGCCAGCAGCCAAGAGGGACAGCCCTCACAAGAGACCCAGTACTTC	CASSQEGQPSQETQYF
TRBD2	TRBV6-6	NA	TRBJ2-1	TGTGCCAGCAGGGTAGCGGGAGCCTACAATGAGCAGTTCTTC	CASRVAGAYNEQFF
NA	TRBV5-1	once	TRBJ1-1	TGCGCCAGCAGCTTTGGAGGAGAGGGGAAAGCTTTCTTT	CASSFGGEGKAFF
NA	TRBV7-2	once	TRBJ2-3	TGTGCCAGCAGCTTCGGCACATTCACAGATACGCAGTATTTT	CASSFGTFTDTQYF
NA	TRBV12-5	NA	TRBJ1-1	TGTGCTAGTGGGCAAACACCGAACACTGAAGCTTTCTTT	CASGQTPNTEAFF
NA	TRBV28	once	TRBJ1-3	TGTGCCAGCAGTTTATGGAGCGGGGCCTCCGGAAACACCATATATTTT	CASSLWSGASGNTIYF
TRBD1	TRBV13	NA	TRBJ2-7	TGTGCCAGCAGCTTAGGGGGACAGGGGATGGCCGAGCAGTACTTC	CASSLGGQGMAEQYF